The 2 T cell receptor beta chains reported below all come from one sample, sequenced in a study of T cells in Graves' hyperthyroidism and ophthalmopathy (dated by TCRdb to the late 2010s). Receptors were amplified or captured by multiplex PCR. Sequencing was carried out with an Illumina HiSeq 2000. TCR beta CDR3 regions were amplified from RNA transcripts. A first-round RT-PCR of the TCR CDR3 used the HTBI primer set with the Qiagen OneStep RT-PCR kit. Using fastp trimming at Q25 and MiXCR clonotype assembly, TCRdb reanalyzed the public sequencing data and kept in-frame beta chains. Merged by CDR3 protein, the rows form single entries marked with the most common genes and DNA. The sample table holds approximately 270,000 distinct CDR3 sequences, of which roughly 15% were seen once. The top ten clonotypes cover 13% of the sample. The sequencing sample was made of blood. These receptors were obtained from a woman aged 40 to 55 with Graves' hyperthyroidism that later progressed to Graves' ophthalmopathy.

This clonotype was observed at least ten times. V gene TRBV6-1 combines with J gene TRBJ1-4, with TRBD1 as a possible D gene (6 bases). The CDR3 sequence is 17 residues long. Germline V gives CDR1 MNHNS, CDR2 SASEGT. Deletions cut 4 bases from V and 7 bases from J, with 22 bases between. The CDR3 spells CASSAHTGISGGEKLFF. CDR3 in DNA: TGTGCCAGCAGTGCCCACACAGGGATCAGTGGAGGTGAAAAACTGTTTTTT.

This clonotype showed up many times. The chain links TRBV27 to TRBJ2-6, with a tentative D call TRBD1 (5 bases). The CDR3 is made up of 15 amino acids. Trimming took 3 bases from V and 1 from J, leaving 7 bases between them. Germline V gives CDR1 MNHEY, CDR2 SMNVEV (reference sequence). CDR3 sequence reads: CASSFKGSGANVLTF. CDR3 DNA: TGTGCCAGCAGTTTTAAGGGGTCTGGGGCCAACGTCCTGACTTTC.